This T cell receptor beta chain was profiled in a study of beta chain features in type 1 diabetes (dated by TCRdb to the late 2010s). Some background on the complete study: Mean age, gender distribution, total cell number and subset yield did not differ between patients and healthy donors. A total of over 95,000,000 sorted cells were examined across all samples, and RNA yield correlated strongly with the number of cells per subset. The study compared the TCRB repertoires of sorted circulating CD4+ T cell subsets in recently diagnosed type 1 diabetes patients with those in matched healthy donors. Regulatory and stem cell-like memory subsets were isolated from only 8 patients and 8 healthy donors, whereas naive and central memory subsets came from all 28 donors.

From each donor, a single peripheral blood sample of roughly 0.11 L on average was drawn into heparinised tubes. A BD FACSAria II and a panel including CD45RO, CCR7, CD25, CD127, CD95 and CD27 were used to sort naive, central memory, regulatory and stem cell-like memory CD4+ T cells. Every sorted population had a purity above 95%. PBMCs were separated immediately by Lymphoprep density gradient centrifugation and were stained directly, without being cultured. Samples were stained and sorted in pairs, with one healthy donor and one patient per experiment, so that batch effects were minimized. The entire amount of isolated RNA was reverse transcribed using the High Capacity cDNA Reverse Transcription Kit, so the sequenced TCRB transcripts were expressed ones. Deep immunoSEQ sequencing was applied to naive, central memory and regulatory T cell samples, giving an average of about 3.7 million total reads per sample. Sorted cells were lysed in RLT buffer, and RNA was extracted using DNase-treated RNeasy Micro or Mini kits according to cell number. To prevent cross-contamination, every cell subset was processed on its own, while patient and healthy donor samples were processed together. The immunoSEQ multiplex PCR was used to amplify TCRB sequences from cDNA, generating 87-bp fragments that spanned the CDR3 region. The amplicons were sequenced using the Illumina HiSeq platform. Under the source paper's analysis protocol: Synthetic template baselines were used to correct PCR bias computationally, reads within Hamming distance 2 were collapsed together, and singletons that could not be merged were discarded. By aligning reads against IMGT, V, D and J genes, CDR3 length, and insertions or deletions at six rearrangement sites were assigned. Within each subset, clonotype counts were normalized to the number of sorted cells before true diversity and Gini coefficients were calculated with the tcR R package. The overlap coefficient, calculated on TCRB nucleotide sequences, was used to measure repertoire sharing. Here the immuneACCESS table is served through TCRdb, limited to in-frame sequences with V and J called. Missing clones are a known gap in these copies; in checked studies unresolved V genes cover under half, and the rest lacks a known reason. V and J calls and clone size follow that table, whereas D and trimming were derived from the DNA. This sample is represented by 300,000 to 350,000 clones; approximately 9.7% of them were singletons. The ten most abundant clones make up about 1% of the sample.

The CDR3 sequence holds 13 residues, the cysteine and phenylalanine included. This entry keeps only the CDR3 DNA: 39 bases, framed from base 1. Deletion took 0 bases off V and 3 bases off J, with a span of 5 bases between the germline ends. The germline V gene supplies CDR1 SGHVS and CDR2 FQNEAQ. The paper as a whole reports these results and caveats: A moderate but significant shortening of TCRB CDR3 length was observed in type 1 diabetes patients in all four CD4+ subsets. Because the HLA sub-analyses included only small numbers of individuals, any influence of HLA type on TCRB rearrangement was left unresolved. Naive, central memory and regulatory TCRB repertoires appeared to be more alike among patients than among healthy donors. Because cDNA rather than genomic DNA was sequenced, highly expressing activated cells could have been over-represented, although no difference in activation and CD3 levels was found between groups. PCR might favor shorter templates, but patient and control samples were amplified and corrected together, so any skew would affect both groups equally. At VDJ recombination sites, patients with type 1 diabetes made fewer insertions and deleted more nucleotides, a pattern implying thymic rearrangement abnormalities.

A remark on this clone: Its target antigen remains unknown. The record has no base qualities; no much larger clone is one base away.

The V and J segments used are TRBV7-8 and TRBJ1-1, with the D segment identity uncertain. The TCR comes from a young man with type 1 diabetes. Sequenced sample: central memory CD4+ T cells from blood. The CDR3 corresponds to CASSLAADTEAFF. The nucleotides are TGTGCCAGCAGCTTAGCTGCGGACACTGAAGCTTTCTTT.